This entry is about one TCR beta chain. What it recognizes is unknown. CDR1 MDHEN and CDR2 SYDVKM come from the germline V gene. V lost 5 bases, J lost 6 bases, and 23 bases lay in between. This CDR3 spans 16 amino acids. The data stem from a study of radiotherapy plus CTLA-4 blockade in lung cancer. Study at large: Disease control was present in roughly 29% of patients, and objective responses in roughly 17%.

The table came from immunoSEQ multiplex PCR; TCRdb's copy has only in-frame clones and leaves some out. This repertoire shows over 60,000 clones, roughly 91% found once; its top ten account for roughly two fifths. Those patients who had chemo-refractory metastatic non-small-cell lung cancer were given focal radiation along with CTLA-4 blockade through ipilimumab. General observations from the study: Alongside interferon-beta, early blood T cell clone dynamics were reportedly the best predictor of response. TCR clones originating in tumors grew in number in blood after radiotherapy plus ipilimumab.

This clonotype originated in a human donor with non-small cell lung cancer that progressed on radiotherapy plus ipilimumab. Source: peripheral blood, taken from a patient treated with radiotherapy plus ipilimumab. The chain employs TRBV28 and TRBJ2-7, with D unclear. CDR3 loop: CASSNSISFSMSEQYF. The CDR3 DNA follows: TGTGCCAGCAGTAATTCGATTAGCTTTTCTATGTCCGAGCAGTACTTC.